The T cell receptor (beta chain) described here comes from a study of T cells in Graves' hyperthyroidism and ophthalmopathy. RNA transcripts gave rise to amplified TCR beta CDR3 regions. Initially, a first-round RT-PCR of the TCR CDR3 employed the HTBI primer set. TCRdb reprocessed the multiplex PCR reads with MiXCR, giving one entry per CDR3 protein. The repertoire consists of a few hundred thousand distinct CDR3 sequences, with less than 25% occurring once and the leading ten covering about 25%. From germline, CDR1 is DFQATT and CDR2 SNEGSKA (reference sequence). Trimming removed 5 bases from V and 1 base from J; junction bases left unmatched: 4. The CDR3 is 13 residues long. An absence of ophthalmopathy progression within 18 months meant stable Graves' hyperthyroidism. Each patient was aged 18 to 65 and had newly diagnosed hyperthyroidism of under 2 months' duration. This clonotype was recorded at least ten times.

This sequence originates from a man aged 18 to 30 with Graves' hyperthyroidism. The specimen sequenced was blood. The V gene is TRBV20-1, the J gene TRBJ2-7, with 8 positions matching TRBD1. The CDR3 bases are TGCAGTGCTCCTCGGACAGGGTCCTACGAGCAGTACTTC. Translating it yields CSAPRTGSYEQYF.